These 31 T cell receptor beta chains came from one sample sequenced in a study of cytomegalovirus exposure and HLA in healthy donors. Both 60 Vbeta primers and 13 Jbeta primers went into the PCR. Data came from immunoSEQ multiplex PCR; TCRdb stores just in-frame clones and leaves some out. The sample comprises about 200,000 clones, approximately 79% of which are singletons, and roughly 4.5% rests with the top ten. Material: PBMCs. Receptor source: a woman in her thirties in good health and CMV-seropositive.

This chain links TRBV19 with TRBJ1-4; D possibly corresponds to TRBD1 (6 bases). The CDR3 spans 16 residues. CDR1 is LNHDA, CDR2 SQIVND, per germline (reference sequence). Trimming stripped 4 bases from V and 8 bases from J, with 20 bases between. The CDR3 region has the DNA TGTGCCAGTAGTACCGGGACACCGGCCCTGGGCGAAAAACTGTTTTTT. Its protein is CASSTGTPALGEKLFF.

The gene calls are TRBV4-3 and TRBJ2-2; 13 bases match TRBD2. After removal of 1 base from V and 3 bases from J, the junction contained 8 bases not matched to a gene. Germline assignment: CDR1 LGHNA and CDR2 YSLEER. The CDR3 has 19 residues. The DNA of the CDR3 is TGCGCCAGCAGCCAAGTCTCACTAGCGGGGGGGCTTCACACCGGGGAGCTGTTTTTT. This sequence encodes CASSQVSLAGGLHTGELFF.

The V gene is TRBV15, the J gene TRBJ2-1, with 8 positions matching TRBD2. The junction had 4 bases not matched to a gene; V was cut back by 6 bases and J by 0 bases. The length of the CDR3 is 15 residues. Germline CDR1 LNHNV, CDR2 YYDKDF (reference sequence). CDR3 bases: TGTGCCACCAGGAGCGGGGGCCTCTCCTACAATGAGCAGTTCTTC. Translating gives CATRSGGLSYNEQFF.

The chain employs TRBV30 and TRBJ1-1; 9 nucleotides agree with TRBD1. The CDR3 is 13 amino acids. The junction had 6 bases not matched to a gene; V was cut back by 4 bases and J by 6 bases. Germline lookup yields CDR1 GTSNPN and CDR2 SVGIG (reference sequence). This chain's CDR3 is CAWTRDRAAEAFF. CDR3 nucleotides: TGTGCCTGGACCCGGGACAGGGCCGCTGAAGCTTTCTTT.

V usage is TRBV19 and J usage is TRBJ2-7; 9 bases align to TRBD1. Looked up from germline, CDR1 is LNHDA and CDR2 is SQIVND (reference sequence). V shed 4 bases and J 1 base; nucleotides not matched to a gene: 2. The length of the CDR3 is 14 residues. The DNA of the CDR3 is TGTGCCAGTAGTACGGGGACAGGGTCCTACGAGCAGTACTTC. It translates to CASSTGTGSYEQYF.

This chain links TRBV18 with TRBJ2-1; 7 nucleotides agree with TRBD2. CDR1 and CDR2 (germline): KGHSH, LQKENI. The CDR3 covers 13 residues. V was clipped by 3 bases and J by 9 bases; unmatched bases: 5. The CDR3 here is CASSPSGVREQFF. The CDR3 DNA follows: TGTGCCAGCTCACCCAGCGGGGTGCGTGAGCAGTTCTTC. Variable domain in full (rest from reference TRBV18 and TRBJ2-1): NAGVMQNPRHLVRRRGQEARLRCSPMKGHSHVYWYRQLPEEGLKFMVYLQKENIIDESGMPKERFSAEFPKEGPSILRIQQVVRGDSAAYFCASSPSGVREQFFGPGTRLTVL.

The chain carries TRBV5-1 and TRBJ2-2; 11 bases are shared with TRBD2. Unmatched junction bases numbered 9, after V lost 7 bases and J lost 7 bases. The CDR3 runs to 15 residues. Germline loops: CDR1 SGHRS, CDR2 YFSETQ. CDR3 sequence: CASCASGRKDGELFF. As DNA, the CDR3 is TGCGCCAGCTGCGCTAGCGGGAGGAAGGACGGGGAGCTGTTTTTT.

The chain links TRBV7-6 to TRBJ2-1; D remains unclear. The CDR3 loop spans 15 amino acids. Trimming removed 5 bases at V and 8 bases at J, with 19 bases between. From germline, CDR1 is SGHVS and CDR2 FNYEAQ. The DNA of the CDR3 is TGTGCCAGCAGCCCCCCAATCTCGGGTGACGATGAGCAGTTCTTC. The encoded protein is CASSPPISGDDEQFF.

This CDR3 is CSGGTGEGQPQHF. The CDR3 region has the DNA TGCAGCGGTGGGACAGGGGAGGGTCAGCCCCAGCATTTT. The chain employs TRBV29-1 and TRBJ1-5; 10 nucleotides line up with TRBD1. This CDR3 has 13 residues. V lost 7 bases to trimming and J lost 6 bases; unmatched junction nucleotides: 6. The germline V gene encodes CDR1 SQVTM and CDR2 ANQGSEA.

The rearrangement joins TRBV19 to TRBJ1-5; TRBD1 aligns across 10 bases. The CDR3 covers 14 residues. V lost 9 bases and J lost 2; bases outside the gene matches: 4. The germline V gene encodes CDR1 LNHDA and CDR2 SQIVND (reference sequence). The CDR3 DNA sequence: TGTGCCAGCGCCGGGACAGGGGGCAATCAGCCCCAGCATTTT. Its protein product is CASAGTGGNQPQHF.

CDR3 region: CASSLGGDTQYF. In nucleotides, the CDR3 is TGTGCCAGCAGCTTGGGCGGGGATACGCAGTATTTT. The V and J genes are TRBV5-6 and TRBJ2-3, with D maybe TRBD2 (5 bases). From germline, CDR1 is SGHDT and CDR2 YYEEEE. The CDR3 contains 12 residues. The V end lost 0 bases, the J end lost 6 bases, and 5 bases lay between the germline ends. Complete variable domain (other parts from reference TRBV5-6 and TRBJ2-3): DAGVTQSPTHLIKTRGQQVTLRCSPKSGHDTVSWYQQALGQGPQFIFQYYEEEERQRGNFPDRFSGHQFPNYSSELNVNALLLGDSALYLCASSLGGDTQYFGPGTRLTVL.

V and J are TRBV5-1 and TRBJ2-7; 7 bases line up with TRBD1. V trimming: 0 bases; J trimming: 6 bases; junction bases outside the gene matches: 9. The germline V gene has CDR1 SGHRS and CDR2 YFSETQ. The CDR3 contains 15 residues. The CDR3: CASSLGDRVRGEQYF. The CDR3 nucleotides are TGCGCCAGCAGCTTGGGTGACAGGGTGAGGGGCGAGCAGTACTTC.

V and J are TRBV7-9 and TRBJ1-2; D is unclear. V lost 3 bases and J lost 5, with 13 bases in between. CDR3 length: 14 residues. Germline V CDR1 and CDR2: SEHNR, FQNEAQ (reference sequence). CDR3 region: CASSFAEGGYGYTF. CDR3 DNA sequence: TGTGCCAGCAGCTTTGCTGAGGGCGGGTATGGCTACACCTTC.

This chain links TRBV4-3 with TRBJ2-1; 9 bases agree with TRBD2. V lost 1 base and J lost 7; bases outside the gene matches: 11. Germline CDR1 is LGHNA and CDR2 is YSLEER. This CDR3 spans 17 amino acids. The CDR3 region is CASSQGVAGGPPNEQFF. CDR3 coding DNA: TGCGCCAGCAGCCAAGGGGTCGCGGGGGGGCCCCCAAATGAGCAGTTCTTC.

The CDR3 reads CASSQEITSDEQYF. The CDR3 region has the DNA TGCGCCAGCAGCCAAGAAATCACAAGCGACGAGCAGTACTTC. The chain joins TRBV4-1 to TRBJ2-7; D ambiguous. The ends were cut back, 0 bases at V and 5 bases at J, with 11 bases in the middle. This CDR3 spans 14 amino acids. The germline V gene encodes CDR1 MGHRA and CDR2 YSYEKL.

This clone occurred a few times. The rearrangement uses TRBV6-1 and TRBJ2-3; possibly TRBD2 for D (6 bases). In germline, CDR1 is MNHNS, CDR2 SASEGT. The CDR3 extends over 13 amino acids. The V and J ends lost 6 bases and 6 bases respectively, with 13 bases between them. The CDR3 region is CASRGGAADTQYF. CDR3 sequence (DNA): TGTGCCAGCAGGGGAGGAGCCGCCGATACGCAGTATTTT.

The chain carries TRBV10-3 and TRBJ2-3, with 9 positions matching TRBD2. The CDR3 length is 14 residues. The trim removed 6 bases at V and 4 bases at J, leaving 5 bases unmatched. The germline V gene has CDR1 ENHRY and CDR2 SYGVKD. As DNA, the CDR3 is TGTGCCATCAGGGGGGGACTAGCTTCAGATACGCAGTATTTT. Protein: CAIRGGLASDTQYF.

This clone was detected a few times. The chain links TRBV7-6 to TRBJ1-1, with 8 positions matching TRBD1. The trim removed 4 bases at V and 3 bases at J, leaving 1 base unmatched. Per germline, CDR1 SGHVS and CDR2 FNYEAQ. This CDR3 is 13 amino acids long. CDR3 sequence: CASSSQGDTEAFF. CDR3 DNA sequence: TGTGCCAGCAGCTCACAGGGGGACACTGAAGCTTTCTTT.

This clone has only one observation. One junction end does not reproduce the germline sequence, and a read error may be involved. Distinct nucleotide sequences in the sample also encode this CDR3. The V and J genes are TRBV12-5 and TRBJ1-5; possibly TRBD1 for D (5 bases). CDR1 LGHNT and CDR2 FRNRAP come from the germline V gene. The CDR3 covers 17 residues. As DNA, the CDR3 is TGTGCCAGTGGTTTGGTACTGGGGGGTTTTAGCAATCAGCCCCAGCATTTT. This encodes CASGLVLGGFSNQPQHF.

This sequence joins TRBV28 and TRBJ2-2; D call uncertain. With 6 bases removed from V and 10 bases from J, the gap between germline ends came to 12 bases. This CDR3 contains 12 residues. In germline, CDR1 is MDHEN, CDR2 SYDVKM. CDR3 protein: CASSLSVAELFF. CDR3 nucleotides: TGTGCCAGCAGCCTAAGCGTTGCGGAGCTGTTTTTT.

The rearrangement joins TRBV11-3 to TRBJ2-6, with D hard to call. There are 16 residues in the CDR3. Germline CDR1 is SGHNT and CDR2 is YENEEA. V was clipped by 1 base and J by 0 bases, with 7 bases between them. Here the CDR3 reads CASSLGSGSGANVLTF. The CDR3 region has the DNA TGTGCCAGCAGCTTAGGGTCAGGCTCTGGGGCCAACGTCCTGACTTTC.

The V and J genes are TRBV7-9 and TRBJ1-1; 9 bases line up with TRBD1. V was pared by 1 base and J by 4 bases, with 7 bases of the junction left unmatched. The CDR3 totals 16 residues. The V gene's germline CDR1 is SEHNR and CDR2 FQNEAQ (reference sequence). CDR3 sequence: CASSLVGTGLGTEAFF. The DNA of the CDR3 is TGTGCCAGCAGCTTAGTGGGGACAGGGCTTGGCACTGAAGCTTTCTTT.

The CDR3 protein is CASSQGTGGWKTQYF. CDR3 DNA: TGTGCCAGCAGCCAAGGGACAGGGGGCTGGAAGACCCAGTACTTC. V gene TRBV14 combines with J gene TRBJ2-5; 11 bases match TRBD1. Trimming at V came to 1 base and at J to 6 bases, leaving 4 bases not matched to a gene. The CDR3 covers 15 residues. The germline CDR1 and CDR2 sequences are SGHDN and FVKESK.

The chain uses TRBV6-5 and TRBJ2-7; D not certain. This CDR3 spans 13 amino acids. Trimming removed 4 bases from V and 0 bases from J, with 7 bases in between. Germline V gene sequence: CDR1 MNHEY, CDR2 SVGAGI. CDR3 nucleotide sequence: TGTGCCAGCAGTTTGGCTAGCTCCTACGAGCAGTACTTC. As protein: CASSLASSYEQYF.

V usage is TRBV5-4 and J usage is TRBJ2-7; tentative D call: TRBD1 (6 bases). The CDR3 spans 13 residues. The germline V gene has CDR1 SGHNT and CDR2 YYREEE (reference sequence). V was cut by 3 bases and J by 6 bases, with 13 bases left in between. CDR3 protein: CASSWGPGFEQYF. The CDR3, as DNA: TGTGCCAGCAGCTGGGGGCCAGGCTTCGAGCAGTACTTC.

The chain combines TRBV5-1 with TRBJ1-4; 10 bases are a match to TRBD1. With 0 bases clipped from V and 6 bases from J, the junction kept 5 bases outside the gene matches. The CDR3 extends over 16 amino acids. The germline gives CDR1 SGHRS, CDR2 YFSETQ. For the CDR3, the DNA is TGCGCCAGCAGCTTGGCCCTGGGGACAGGGGATGAAAAACTGTTTTTT. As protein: CASSLALGTGDEKLFF.

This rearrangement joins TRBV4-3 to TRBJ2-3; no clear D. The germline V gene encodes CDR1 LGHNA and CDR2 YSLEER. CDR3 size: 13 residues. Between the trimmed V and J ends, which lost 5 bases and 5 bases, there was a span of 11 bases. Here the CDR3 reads CASSLTRQDTQYF. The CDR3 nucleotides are TGCGCCAGCAGCTTGACCAGACAAGATACGCAGTATTTT.

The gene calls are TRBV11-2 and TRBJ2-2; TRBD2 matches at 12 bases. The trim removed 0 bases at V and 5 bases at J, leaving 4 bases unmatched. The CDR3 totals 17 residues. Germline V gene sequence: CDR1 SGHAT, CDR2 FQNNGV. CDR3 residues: CASSLDFGTSGTGELFF. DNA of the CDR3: TGTGCCAGCAGCTTAGATTTCGGGACTAGCGGGACCGGGGAGCTGTTTTTT.

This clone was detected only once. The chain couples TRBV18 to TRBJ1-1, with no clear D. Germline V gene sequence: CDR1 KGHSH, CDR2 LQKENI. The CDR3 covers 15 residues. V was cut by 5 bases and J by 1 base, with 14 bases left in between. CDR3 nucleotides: TGTGCCAGCTCAACGTTCCTACAGAAGAACACTGAAGCTTTCTTT. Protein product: CASSTFLQKNTEAFF.

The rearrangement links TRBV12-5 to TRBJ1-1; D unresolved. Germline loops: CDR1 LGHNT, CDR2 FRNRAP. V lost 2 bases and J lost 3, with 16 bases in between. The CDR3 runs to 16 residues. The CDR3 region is CASGLTSGGKDTEAFF. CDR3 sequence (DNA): TGTGCTAGTGGTTTGACCTCCGGAGGGAAGGACACTGAAGCTTTCTTT. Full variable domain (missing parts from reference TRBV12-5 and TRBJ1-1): DARVTQTPRHKVTEMGQEVTMRCQPILGHNTVFWYRQTMMQGLELLAYFRNRAPLDDSGMPKDRFSAEMPDATLATLKIQPSEPRDSAVYFCASGLTSGGKDTEAFFGQGTRLTVV.

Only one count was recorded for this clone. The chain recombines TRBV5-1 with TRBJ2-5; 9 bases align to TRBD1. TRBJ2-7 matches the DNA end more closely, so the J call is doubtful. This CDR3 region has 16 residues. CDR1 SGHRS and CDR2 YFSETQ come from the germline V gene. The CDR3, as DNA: TGCGCCAGCAGCGGTGGAAGGGACAGGGTTAGTTACGAGCAGTACTTC. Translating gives CASSGGRDRVSYEQYF.